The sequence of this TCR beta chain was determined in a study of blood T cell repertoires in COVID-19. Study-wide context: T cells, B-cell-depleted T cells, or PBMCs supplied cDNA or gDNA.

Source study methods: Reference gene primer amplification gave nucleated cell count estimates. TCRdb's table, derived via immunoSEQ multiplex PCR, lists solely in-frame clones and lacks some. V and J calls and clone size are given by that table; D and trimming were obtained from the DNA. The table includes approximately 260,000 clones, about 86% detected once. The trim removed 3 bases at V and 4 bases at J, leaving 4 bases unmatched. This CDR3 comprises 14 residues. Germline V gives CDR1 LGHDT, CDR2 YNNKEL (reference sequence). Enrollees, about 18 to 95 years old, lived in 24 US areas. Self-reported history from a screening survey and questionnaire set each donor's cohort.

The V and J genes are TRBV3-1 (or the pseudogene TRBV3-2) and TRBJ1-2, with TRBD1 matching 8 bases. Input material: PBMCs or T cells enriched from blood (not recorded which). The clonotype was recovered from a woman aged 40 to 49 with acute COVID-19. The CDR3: CASSHDRGRYGYTF. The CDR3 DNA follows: TGTGCCAGCAGCCATGACAGGGGTCGCTATGGCTACACCTTC.